This T cell receptor beta chain emerged from a study of identifying expanded T cells in peripheral blood. Study-level findings and limits: Clone count variance between approximately 2-week samples rose with total template count.

Germline lookup yields CDR1 KGHSH and CDR2 LQKENI. This CDR3 has 17 residues. V dropped 2 bases and J dropped 11 bases, with 25 bases sitting between them. A word on this clone: As yet, its antigen is unknown.

Sequencing was performed with immunoSEQ multiplex PCR; in TCRdb, only in-frame clones are kept and a portion is missing. The sample lists 120,000 or so clones; around four fifths were seen once. The chain couples TRBV18 to TRBJ2-1; D not resolved. The sequenced sample was blood. The source is a person aged 18 to 75 in good health. CDR3 region: CASSPTPFTPVDPKQFF. The CDR3 DNA is TGTGCCAGCTCACCAACTCCATTTACCCCGGTTGACCCGAAGCAGTTCTTC. Looking up the rest from reference TRBV18 and TRBJ2-1 gives the full variable domain: NAGVMQNPRHLVRRRGQEARLRCSPMKGHSHVYWYRQLPEEGLKFMVYLQKENIIDESGMPKERFSAEFPKEGPSILRIQQVVRGDSAAYFCASSPTPFTPVDPKQFFGPGTRLTVL.